This TCR beta chain was documented in a study of blood T cell repertoires in COVID-19. The CDR3 consists of 13 residues. Trimming at V came to 7 bases and at J to 5 bases, leaving 8 bases not matched to a gene. CDR1 is SQVTM, CDR2 ANQGSEA, per germline. Only in-frame clones appear in the TCRdb table, and some are missing; sequencing was by immunoSEQ multiplex PCR. This table holds about 80,000 clones, around 89% found once. This sequence was found in a woman over 75 with acute or convalescent COVID-19. Sequences were obtained from peripheral blood. This chain uses TRBV29-1 with TRBJ1-1; 9 nucleotides match TRBD1. CDR3: CSAGQGSGTEAFF. CDR3 sequence (DNA): TGCAGCGCCGGACAGGGGTCGGGGACTGAAGCTTTCTTT. The full variable domain, rest sourced from reference TRBV29-1 and TRBJ1-1, is SAVISQKPSRDICQRGTSLTIQCQVDSQVTMMFWYRQQPGQSLTLIATANQGSEATYESGFVIDKFPISRPNLTFSTLTVSNMSPEDSSIYLCSAGQGSGTEAFFGQGTRLTVV.